Presented here are 23 T cell receptor beta chains from one specimen sequenced in a study of T cells in localized non-small cell lung cancer. Method: immunoSEQ multiplex PCR; TCRdb's copy keeps in-frame clones and lacks some. The table shows 40,000 to 65,000 clones, with approximately 88% occurring only once. This sample comprised peripheral blood mononuclear cells, obtained before any cancer treatment. The source of these receptors is a man aged 40 to 70 with stage III lung adenocarcinoma.

The V gene is TRBV7-6, the J gene TRBJ1-2; D is undetermined. Trimming took 1 base from V and 8 from J, leaving 8 bases between them. CDR1 and CDR2 (germline): SGHVS, FNYEAQ. The CDR3 covers 12 residues. DNA of the CDR3: TGTGCCAGCAGCTTAGTTGGGGTCGGCTACACCTTC. The encoded protein is CASSLVGVGYTF. Drawing the rest from reference TRBV7-6 and TRBJ1-2, the complete variable domain is GAGVSQSPRYKVTKRGQDVALRCDPISGHVSLYWYRQALGQGPEFLTYFNYEAQQDKSGLPNDRFSAERPEGSISTLTIQRTEQRDSAMYRCASSLVGVGYTFGSGTRLTVV.

By frequency in the sample, this clone is medium-sized (0.01 to 0.1%). This chain joins TRBV25-1 and TRBJ2-7, with 7 bases identical to TRBD1. Germline V gene lookup returns CDR1 MGHDK and CDR2 SYGVNS. With V trimmed by 5 bases and J by 3 bases, 4 bases remained unmatched. This CDR3 is built from 13 residues. In DNA, the CDR3 is TGTGCCAGCAGTCAGAGGACAGGCTACGAGCAGTACTTC. It translates to CASSQRTGYEQYF.

The table lists this clone with a few counts. V usage is TRBV7-6 and J usage is TRBJ2-2; 11 bases agree with TRBD1. This CDR3 has 14 residues. Germline assignment: CDR1 SGHVS and CDR2 FNYEAQ. The V and J ends lost 8 bases and 4 bases, in that order; junction bases with no gene match: 3. This CDR3 is CASGQGASTGELFF. The CDR3 DNA reads TGTGCCAGCGGACAGGGGGCGAGCACCGGGGAGCTGTTTTTT.

The V and J genes are TRBV6-5 and TRBJ2-7, with 8 nucleotides matching TRBD2. V gave up 6 bases and J gave up 4 bases; unmatched junction bases: 5. Germline V CDR1 and CDR2: MNHEY, SVGAGI. The CDR3 extends over 13 amino acids. The CDR3 here is CASRGGGPYEQYF. The CDR3 region has the DNA TGTGCCAGCAGGGGCGGGGGGCCGTACGAGCAGTACTTC.

V and J are TRBV27 and TRBJ1-5; D may be TRBD1 (5 bases). CDR1 is MNHEY and CDR2 is SMNVEV in the germline V gene (reference sequence). This CDR3 spans 14 amino acids. The V end lost 2 bases, the J end lost 7 bases, and 12 bases lay between the germline ends. The CDR3 protein is CASSLGRGGQPQHF. The CDR3 DNA reads as TGTGCCAGCAGTTTAGGAAGGGGAGGACAGCCCCAGCATTTT.

CDR3 amino acids: CASSLGQRNEQFF. CDR3 bases: TGTGCCAGCAGCTTGGGACAGCGCAATGAGCAGTTCTTC. The chain has TRBV6-5 and TRBJ2-1, with TRBD1 identical over 7 bases. From germline, CDR1 is MNHEY and CDR2 SVGAGI. J lost 6 bases, V lost 6 bases, and 5 bases had no gene match. The CDR3 is 13 residues long.

This clone was picked up one time. This chain uses TRBV10-1 with TRBJ2-1; 8 bases line up with TRBD1. CDR3 size: 14 residues. Trimming cost V 2 bases and J 6 bases; bases outside gene matches: 3. CDR1 is WNHNN and CDR2 is SYGVQD in the germline V gene (reference sequence). CDR3 coding DNA: TGCGCCAGCAGTGAGGGACAGGGTATCAATGAGCAGTTCTTC. The encoded protein is CASSEGQGINEQFF.

This clone was detected once. The chain recombines TRBV6-5 with TRBJ1-1; 8 bases agree with TRBD1. After removal of 2 bases from V and 8 bases from J, the junction contained 4 bases not matched to a gene. Germline V gives CDR1 MNHEY, CDR2 SVGAGI. This CDR3 is built from 13 residues. As DNA, the CDR3 is TGTGCCAGCAGTTACGGGACAGGTAAAGAAGCTTTCTTT. Its protein is CASSYGTGKEAFF.

The CDR3 spells CASKWTGDTEAFF. The CDR3 DNA follows: TGTGCCAGCAAGTGGACAGGGGATACTGAAGCTTTCTTT. The chain employs TRBV2 and TRBJ1-1; 9 nucleotides align to TRBD1. CDR1 is SNHLY and CDR2 is FYNNEI in the germline V gene. This CDR3 is built from 13 residues. Losses at the gene ends were 7 bases for V and 5 bases for J; bases not matched to a gene: 5.

The chain couples TRBV5-6 to TRBJ2-2; 9 nucleotides agree with TRBD1. V dropped 3 bases and J dropped 5; count of bases not matched to a gene: 11. The CDR3 contains 17 residues. In germline, CDR1 is SGHDT, CDR2 YYEEEE. DNA of the CDR3: TGTGCCAGCAGCTCCCGAACAGGGGGCATAGGAACCGGGGAGCTGTTTTTT. Protein product: CASSSRTGGIGTGELFF. The full variable domain, completed using reference TRBV5-6 and TRBJ2-2, is DAGVTQSPTHLIKTRGQQVTLRCSPKSGHDTVSWYQQALGQGPQFIFQYYEEEERQRGNFPDRFSGHQFPNYSSELNVNALLLGDSALYLCASSSRTGGIGTGELFFGEGSRLTVL.

The V gene is TRBV5-1, the J gene TRBJ2-1, with TRBD2 as a possible D gene (6 bases). Germline lookup yields CDR1 SGHRS and CDR2 YFSETQ. The V and J ends lost 4 bases and 4 bases respectively, with 15 bases between them. This CDR3 spans 15 amino acids. Here the CDR3 DNA reads TGCGCCAGCAGCCCACTAGCACCCGGTTACAATGAGCAGTTCTTC. As protein: CASSPLAPGYNEQFF. Full variable domain (rest looked up from reference TRBV5-1 and TRBJ2-1): KAGVTQTPRYLIKTRGQQVTLSCSPISGHRSVSWYQQTPGQGLQFLFEYFSETQRNKGNFPGRFSGRQFSNSRSEMNVSTLELGDSALYLCASSPLAPGYNEQFFGPGTRLTVL.

This clone was counted once. The chain links TRBV7-2 to TRBJ1-5, with 7 bases aligning to TRBD1. J lost 0 bases, V lost 4 bases, and 9 bases had no gene match. Germline CDR1 reads SGHTA; CDR2 reads FQGNSA. The CDR3 is 17 amino acids. This CDR3 is CASSSPGQSFSNQPQHF. CDR3 DNA sequence: TGTGCCAGCAGCTCTCCGGGACAGAGTTTTAGCAATCAGCCCCAGCATTTT.

This clone was picked up a small number of times. The chain combines TRBV7-3 with TRBJ2-3; tentatively, D is TRBD1 (5 bases). The ends were cut back, 1 base at V and 2 bases at J, with 10 bases in the middle. There are 15 residues in the CDR3. Germline CDR1 is SGHTA and CDR2 is FQGTGA. The CDR3 nucleotides are TGTGCCAGCAGCTTAAGGGGCTCGGTCACAGATACGCAGTATTTT. Its translation is CASSLRGSVTDTQYF.

This chain links TRBV9 with TRBJ1-2; no firm D call. The germline CDR1 and CDR2 sequences are SGDLS and YYNGEE. Trimming pared 4 bases from V and 4 bases from J, leaving 8 bases between. The CDR3 sequence is 12 residues long. CDR3: CASSPEGYGYTF. CDR3 coding DNA: TGTGCCAGCAGCCCTGAGGGCTATGGCTACACCTTC.

J is TRBJ1-5 and V is TRBV19, with 7 bases aligning to TRBD1. J lost 6 bases, V lost 6 bases, and 11 bases had no gene match. This CDR3 contains 15 residues. CDR1 and CDR2 from the germline V gene are LNHDA and SQIVND (reference sequence). As DNA, the CDR3 is TGTGCCAGTAGGCAAACAGGGGCGCCGGGTCAGCCCCAGCATTTT. It translates to CASRQTGAPGQPQHF.

The chain recombines TRBV5-4 with TRBJ1-4, with 8 bases aligning to TRBD1. The CDR3 is 15 residues long. Trimming took 2 bases from V and 3 from J; bases not matched to a gene: 3. Germline CDR1 and CDR2: SGHNT and YYREEE (reference sequence). Written as DNA, the CDR3 is TGTGCCAGCAGCTTAGAGACAGGGGCTAATGAAAAACTGTTTTTT. Translated: CASSLETGANEKLFF.

The rearrangement joins TRBV9 to TRBJ1-3; 10 bases agree with TRBD1. The CDR3 is 16 amino acids. The V and J ends lost 2 bases and 4 bases, in that order; junction bases with no gene match: 6. Germline V CDR1 and CDR2: SGDLS, YYNGEE. CDR3 region: CASSVSTGGSGNTIYF. Written as DNA, the CDR3 is TGTGCCAGCAGCGTCTCGACAGGGGGCTCAGGAAACACCATATATTTT.

This chain joins TRBV11-2 and TRBJ1-2; a possible D gene is TRBD1 (5 bases). V was pared by 5 bases and J by 2 bases, with 15 bases between. Germline assignment: CDR1 SGHAT and CDR2 FQNNGV. The CDR3 spans 15 residues. The CDR3 DNA reads as TGTGCCAGCAGCCCCCCAGGGTACCGCAACTATGGCTACACCTTC. It is translated as CASSPPGYRNYGYTF.

The genes are TRBV7-2 and TRBJ1-4, with 7 nucleotides matching TRBD1. The ends lost 5 bases at V and 1 base at J; junction bases unmatched: 4. CDR3 length equals 15 residues. The germline V gene encodes CDR1 SGHTA and CDR2 FQGNSA. The CDR3 here is CASSQGGQTNEKLFF. Here the CDR3 DNA reads TGTGCCAGCAGCCAGGGGGGACAAACTAATGAAAAACTGTTTTTT.

V is TRBV7-6 and J is TRBJ2-7; 9 bases map to TRBD1. The V gene's germline CDR1 is SGHVS and CDR2 FNYEAQ. This CDR3 contains 15 residues. Trimming removed 6 bases from V and 4 bases from J; junction bases left unmatched: 10. CDR3 loop: CASSSSGTGQYEQYF. The CDR3 DNA is TGTGCCAGCAGTTCCTCCGGGACAGGGCAGTACGAGCAGTACTTC.

The chain recombines TRBV10-3 with TRBJ2-5, with 11 bases identical to TRBD2. Germline V CDR1 and CDR2: ENHRY, SYGVKD. The length of the CDR3 is 13 residues. With V trimmed by 4 bases and J by 5 bases, 0 bases remained unmatched. The CDR3 nucleotides read TGTGCCATCAGTGGGACTAGCGGGGAGACCCAGTACTTC. The encoded protein is CAISGTSGETQYF.

The genes are TRBV7-2 and TRBJ2-1; D could derive from TRBD1 or TRBD2 (5 bases each). Germline CDR1 and CDR2: SGHTA and FQGNSA. The V end lost 5 bases, the J end lost 8 bases, and 16 bases lay between the germline ends. The CDR3 runs to 14 residues. The CDR3 coding sequence is TGTGCCAGCAGCCTAGGCCGAAGAGGGGATGAGCAGTTCTTC. Translated: CASSLGRRGDEQFF.

This chain's CDR3 is CASSLPIGGTGELFF. In DNA, the CDR3 is TGTGCCAGCAGCCTTCCTATAGGGGGAACCGGGGAGCTGTTTTTT. The chain joins TRBV5-6 to TRBJ2-2; D is possibly TRBD1 (6 bases). V lost 4 bases and J lost 5, with 15 bases in between. The CDR3 length is 15 residues. Germline-derived CDR1 and CDR2 are SGHDT and YYEEEE.